This TCR beta chain was retrieved from a study of cytomegalovirus exposure and HLA in healthy donors. General study points: Some V segments (TRBV6-2 and TRBV6-3 among them) were excluded as indistinguishable. Later on, an analysis tied over 15,000 TCR beta sequences to HLA alleles at 0.05 false discovery rate. The number of N-insertions in an Asian-associated ancestry cluster was reportedly below the approximately 700-donor mean in a later analysis. Presence/absence analysis assumed near-uniform sequencing depth across donors.

Note on this clone: Its target is not known.

The CDR3 contains 13 residues. The ends lost 8 bases at V and 5 bases at J; junction bases unmatched: 4. Germline assignment: CDR1 SGHTA and CDR2 FQGNSA. It was with 60 Vbeta and 13 Jbeta primers that the PCR ran. TCRdb's copy holds only in-frame clones and misses some; the assay was immunoSEQ multiplex PCR. The sample has 110,000 or so clones; roughly 76% are singletons. This chain links TRBV7-2 with TRBJ2-2, with 8 bases matching TRBD1. The sample consisted of PBMCs. This clonotype was obtained from a woman in her forties or fifties in good health and CMV-seropositive. CDR3 sequence: CASRDRWTGELFF. CDR3 sequence (DNA): TGTGCCAGCCGGGACAGGTGGACCGGGGAGCTGTTTTTT.